This T cell receptor (beta chain) came from a study of response to subunit inactivated influenza vaccine. Findings and caveats of the study: Authors suggested each seasonal influenza vaccination recruits few new T cells.

MiXCR, applied by TCRdb to the RT-PCR reads, yields one record per CDR3 protein. Of hundreds of thousands of distinct CDR3 sequences listed, around a fifth are singletons. The table lists this clonotype with many counts. Its antigen remains unidentified. The V gene lost 5 bases and the J gene lost 7 bases, with 7 bases spanning the gap. The germline V gene encodes CDR1 SGHDN and CDR2 FVKESK. The CDR3 contains 11 residues. The chain has TRBV14 and TRBJ2-3; D unresolved. The sample here was PBMCs from blood, taken 21 months after vaccination. This TCR came from a man between 50 and 75 years old who received an inactivated influenza vaccine. CDR3: CASSFRNTQYF. The DNA of the CDR3 is TGTGCCAGCAGCTTTCGGAATACGCAGTATTTT.